This T cell receptor (beta chain) was obtained from a study of blood T cell repertoires in COVID-19. Study at large: Sample material is recorded as cDNA or gDNA derived from T cells, B-cell-depleted T cells, or PBMCs.

The CDR3 has 15 amino acids. Between the trimmed V and J ends, which lost 1 base and 1 base, there was a span of 9 bases. CDR1 SEHNR and CDR2 FQNEAQ come from the germline V gene (reference sequence). TCRdb's table, derived via immunoSEQ multiplex PCR, lists solely in-frame clones and lacks some. Of some 50,000 clones in the sample, about 82% were seen once. The clonotype originates from a woman in her fifties or sixties with acute or convalescent COVID-19. The chain links TRBV7-9 to TRBJ2-3, with TRBD1 as a possible D gene (6 bases). The specimen was peripheral blood. The CDR3 spells CASSLGQVGTDTQYF. CDR3 bases: TGTGCCAGCAGCTTAGGACAGGTGGGCACAGATACGCAGTATTTT.